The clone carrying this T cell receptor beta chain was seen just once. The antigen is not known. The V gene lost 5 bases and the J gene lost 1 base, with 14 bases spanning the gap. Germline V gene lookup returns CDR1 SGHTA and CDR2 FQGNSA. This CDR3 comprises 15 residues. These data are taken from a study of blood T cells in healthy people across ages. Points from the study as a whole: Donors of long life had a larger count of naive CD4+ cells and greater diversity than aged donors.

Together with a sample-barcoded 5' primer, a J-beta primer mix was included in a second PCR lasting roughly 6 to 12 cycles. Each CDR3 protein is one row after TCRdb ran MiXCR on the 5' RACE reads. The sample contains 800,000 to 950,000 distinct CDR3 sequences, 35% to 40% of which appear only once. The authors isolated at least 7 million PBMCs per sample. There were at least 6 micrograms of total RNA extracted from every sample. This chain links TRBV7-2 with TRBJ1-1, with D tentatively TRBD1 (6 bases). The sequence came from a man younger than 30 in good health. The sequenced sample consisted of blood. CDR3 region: CTSSRAAGENTEAFF. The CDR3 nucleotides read TGTACCAGCAGCAGGGCCGCAGGGGAGAACACTGAAGCTTTCTTT.